These 16 T cell receptor beta chains share one sample of origin, sequenced in a study of cytomegalovirus exposure and HLA in healthy donors. The PCR made use of 60 Vbeta and 13 Jbeta primers. The repertoire was sequenced with immunoSEQ multiplex PCR; TCRdb's copy has only in-frame clones and lacks some. The data hold about 140,000 clones, with roughly 80% observed a single time. The sequenced material came from PBMCs. These receptors were obtained from a female donor in good health and CMV-seronegative.

The CDR3 spells CASSSGGDASGNTIYF. CDR3 DNA sequence: TGTGCCAGCAGCTCTGGGGGGGACGCATCCGGAAACACCATATATTTT. The chain employs TRBV5-4 and TRBJ1-3; TRBD1 is a possible D gene (5 bases). CDR3 length: 16 amino acids. Trimming stripped 3 bases from V and 4 bases from J, with 17 bases between. The germline V gene encodes CDR1 SGHNT and CDR2 YYREEE (reference sequence).

The chain carries TRBV21-1 and TRBJ2-7; the table's D call TRBD1 went unverified against the DNA. TRBV21-1 is given as a pseudogene. This CDR3 comprises 15 residues. The DNA for the CDR3 is TGTGCCAGCAGCAGTGGGGACAGGAGCTCCTACGAGCAGTACTTC. Its protein product is CASSSGDRSSYEQYF.

The V call is TRBV7-8, the J call TRBJ2-5; perhaps TRBD2 as D (7 bases). The CDR3 has 12 residues. Germline V lookup: CDR1 SGHVS, CDR2 FQNEAQ. V gave up 8 bases and J gave up 7 bases, with 14 bases separating them. The CDR3, as DNA: TGTGCCAGCTCCGGGGAGGGGGGGACCCAGTACTTC. It translates to CASSGEGGTQYF.

The chain combines TRBV5-1 with TRBJ2-3, with a possible D match to TRBD2 (5 bases). The CDR3 loop spans 13 amino acids. Germline CDR1 reads SGHRS; CDR2 reads YFSETQ. V was pared by 5 bases and J by 1 base, with 8 bases between. The CDR3 DNA reads as TGCGCCAGCAGGAATAGCGGCACAGATACGCAGTATTTT. Translated, it gives CASRNSGTDTQYF.

The chain recombines TRBV28 with TRBJ2-2, with TRBD1 matching 7 bases. The J segment lost 3 bases and the V segment lost 7 bases, leaving 8 bases of the junction unmatched. The germline CDR1 and CDR2 sequences are MDHEN and SYDVKM. The CDR3 covers 15 residues. The CDR3 nucleotides read TGTGCCAGCACGAGGGGGCTTCTTTACACCGGGGAGCTGTTTTTT. Protein: CASTRGLLYTGELFF. Looking up the rest from reference TRBV28 and TRBJ2-2 gives the full variable domain: DVKVTQSSRYLVKRTGEKVFLECVQDMDHENMFWYRQDPGLGLRLIYFSYDVKMKEKGDIPEGYSVSREKKERFSLILESASTNQTSMYLCASTRGLLYTGELFFGEGSRLTVL.

The chain uses TRBV15 and TRBJ2-7; 8 bases are a match to TRBD2. With 0 bases clipped from V and 7 bases from J, the junction kept 8 bases outside the gene matches. Germline-derived CDR1 and CDR2 are LNHNV and YYDKDF (reference sequence). This CDR3 is 15 amino acids long. This CDR3 is CATSRDRGGRGEQYF. The DNA of the CDR3 is TGTGCCACCAGCAGAGATCGGGGGGGACGAGGAGAGCAGTACTTC.

The V call is TRBV4-2, the J call TRBJ2-7; 11 nucleotides agree with TRBD2. V trimming: 8 bases; J trimming: 2 bases; junction bases outside the gene matches: 11. The CDR3 has 16 residues. Germline assignment: CDR1 LGHNA and CDR2 YNFKEQ. CDR3 bases: TGTGCCAGCGCCCAAGGGACTAGCGGAGCCACCTACGAGCAGTACTTC. Protein product: CASAQGTSGATYEQYF.

V is TRBV29-1 and J is TRBJ2-7; 8 nucleotides match TRBD2. V lost 4 bases, J lost 9 bases, and 8 bases stayed unmatched. The germline gives CDR1 SQVTM, CDR2 ANQGSEA. This CDR3 is built from 12 residues. The DNA for the CDR3 is TGCAGCGTTGTCGGGAGGGAGGACGGGCAGTACTTC. Protein product: CSVVGREDGQYF.

This chain connects TRBV19 to TRBJ1-5; D is undetermined. The CDR3 covers 15 residues. Germline V lookup: CDR1 LNHDA, CDR2 SQIVND (reference sequence). V shed 3 bases and J shed 0 bases, with 9 bases lying between them. This CDR3 is CASSIKADSNQPQHF. The CDR3 DNA reads TGTGCCAGTAGTATTAAGGCGGATAGCAATCAGCCCCAGCATTTT.

Details on this clone: The same CDR3 can be traced to other DNA sequences in this sample. This CDR3 is CSVVPRTSGKNEQFF. CDR3 coding DNA: TGCAGCGTTGTACCTAGGACTAGCGGGAAGAATGAGCAGTTCTTC. The J gene is TRBJ2-1, the V gene TRBV29-1; 12 nucleotides match TRBD2. V was clipped by 4 bases and J by 7 bases; unmatched bases: 8. Germline lookup yields CDR1 SQVTM and CDR2 ANQGSEA. The CDR3 runs 15 residues.

A single count supports this clone. V usage is TRBV29-1 and J usage is TRBJ2-2; no reliable D call. The V gene's germline CDR1 is SQVTM and CDR2 ANQGSEA. Trimming took 3 bases from V and 7 from J, leaving 6 bases between them. The CDR3 contains 11 residues. The DNA for the CDR3 is TGCAGCGTTGACAGGTTCGGGGAGCTGTTTTTT. Its translation: CSVDRFGELFF.

V usage is TRBV10-1 and J usage is TRBJ1-4, with TRBD1 matching 8 bases. The CDR3 sequence is 16 residues long. Germline loops: CDR1 WNHNN, CDR2 SYGVQD (reference sequence). Trimming took 6 bases from V and 7 from J; bases not matched to a gene: 13. The CDR3 here is CASRHRGNRGSEKLFF. The CDR3 DNA reads as TGCGCCAGCAGGCATCGTGGCAACAGGGGGAGTGAAAAACTGTTTTTT.

This clone was picked up a small number of times. The rearrangement joins TRBV6-4 to TRBJ1-1, with 7 bases fitting TRBD1. This CDR3 spans 13 amino acids. Germline CDR1 reads MRHNA; CDR2 reads SNTAGT. Losses at the gene ends were 7 bases for V and 2 bases for J; bases not matched to a gene: 4. CDR3 DNA sequence: TGTGCCAGCACCGGGACAGCTAACACTGAAGCTTTCTTT. Protein: CASTGTANTEAFF.

Worth noting for this clone: The sample carries other DNA sequences with the same CDR3. The V gene is TRBV19, the J gene TRBJ1-5; 7 bases fit TRBD1. Germline loops: CDR1 LNHDA, CDR2 SQIVND (reference sequence). CDR3 length: 14 amino acids. V shed 3 bases and J 2 bases; nucleotides not matched to a gene: 1. For the CDR3, the DNA is TGTGCCAGTAGTATTACAGGGGGCAATCAGCCCCAGCATTTT. Its translation is CASSITGGNQPQHF.

The CDR3: CASSTNRGGTYEQYF. Written as DNA, the CDR3 is TGCGCCAGCAGTACGAACAGGGGCGGAACCTACGAGCAGTACTTC. This rearrangement joins TRBV5-1 to TRBJ2-7, with 7 bases fitting TRBD1. The V and J ends lost 5 bases and 2 bases, in that order; junction bases with no gene match: 10. The CDR3 extends over 15 amino acids. In germline, CDR1 is SGHRS, CDR2 YFSETQ.

This chain uses TRBV9 with TRBJ2-1; 13 positions match TRBD2. The J segment lost 0 bases and the V segment lost 4 bases, leaving 4 bases of the junction unmatched. The CDR3 sequence is 17 residues long. Germline V gene sequence: CDR1 SGDLS, CDR2 YYNGEE. CDR3 amino acids: CASSSTSGRSSYNEQFF. CDR3 nucleotide sequence: TGTGCCAGCAGCTCGACTAGCGGGAGGAGCTCCTACAATGAGCAGTTCTTC.